Shown below are 12 T cell receptor beta chains from a single sample sequenced in a study of blood T cell repertoires in COVID-19. Clones were sequenced by immunoSEQ multiplex PCR, and TCRdb holds only the in-frame ones, with some missing. The sample includes 100,000 to 140,000 clones, more than 70% seen only once; the top ten take about 5.3%. Material for sequencing was peripheral blood. Source of these receptors: a man aged 40-49 years with active or convalescent COVID-19.

The V gene is TRBV12-3 or TRBV12-4, the J gene TRBJ1-1, with D possibly matching TRBD1 (6 bases). This CDR3 has 13 residues. The V end lost 7 bases, the J end lost 2 bases, and 11 bases lay between the germline ends. The CDR3 nucleotides read TGTGCCAGCATTCGGACAGTAAACACTGAAGCTTTCTTT. The encoded protein is CASIRTVNTEAFF.

The V call is TRBV28, the J call TRBJ1-2, with 11 nucleotides matching TRBD1. V shed 4 bases and J 4 bases; nucleotides not matched to a gene: 2. The CDR3 contains 14 residues. The germline CDR1 and CDR2 sequences are MDHEN and SYDVKM. The CDR3 region has the DNA TGTGCCAGCAGTTGGACAGGGGGCCCCTATGGCTACACCTTC. Amino acids: CASSWTGGPYGYTF.

DNA of the CDR3: TGTGCCAGCAGCTTGGGGGGACAGGGATCCTACGAGCAGTACTTC. It encodes CASSLGGQGSYEQYF. The rearrangement joins TRBV7-9 to TRBJ2-7; 9 nucleotides agree with TRBD1. CDR3 length: 15 amino acids. Per the germline V gene, CDR1 is SEHNR and CDR2 is FQNEAQ (reference sequence). V was pared by 3 bases and J by 1 base, with 4 bases of the junction left unmatched.

The chain combines TRBV6-2 or TRBV6-3 with TRBJ2-5; D might be TRBD1 (7 bases). The length of the CDR3 is 15 residues. The germline gives CDR1 MNHEY, CDR2 SVGEGT. Trimming pared 0 bases from V and 6 bases from J, leaving 14 bases between. The CDR3 protein is CASSYSPPGGKTQYF. The CDR3 nucleotides are TGTGCCAGCAGTTACTCACCCCCAGGGGGGAAGACCCAGTACTTC.

Here the CDR3 reads CASSEQGDQPQHF. Here the CDR3 DNA reads TGCGCCAGCAGTGAACAGGGTGACCAGCCCCAGCATTTT. The V gene is TRBV10-2, the J gene TRBJ1-5; possibly TRBD1 for D (6 bases). This CDR3 is built from 13 residues. From germline, CDR1 is WSHSY and CDR2 SAAADI. V lost 3 bases, J lost 7 bases, and 10 bases lay in between.

Here the CDR3 reads CASSRQGSGELFF. The CDR3 region has the DNA TGTGCCAGTAGCAGACAGGGATCCGGGGAGCTGTTTTTT. The chain combines TRBV19 with TRBJ2-2, with TRBD1 matching over 7 bases. J was trimmed by 6 bases and V by 6 bases; bases with no gene match: 4. This CDR3 has 13 residues. Germline V lookup: CDR1 LNHDA, CDR2 SQIVND (reference sequence).

This sequence joins TRBV28 and TRBJ1-5; no clear D. CDR1 MDHEN and CDR2 SYDVKM come from the germline V gene. Trimming cost V 6 bases and J 4 bases, with 10 bases left between them. CDR3 length: 13 amino acids. As DNA, the CDR3 is TGTGCCAGCAGAACAGAGAATAATCAGCCCCAGCATTTT. Translation gives CASRTENNQPQHF.

This chain joins TRBV6-1 and TRBJ1-2; D is ambiguous. Germline V lookup: CDR1 MNHNS, CDR2 SASEGT. The ends were cut back, 3 bases at V and 2 bases at J, with 13 bases in the middle. This CDR3 region has 15 residues. The CDR3, as DNA: TGTGCCAGCAGTGATCAGCTCGGAGAAAACTATGGCTACACCTTC. Its translation is CASSDQLGENYGYTF.

V is TRBV7-3 and J is TRBJ2-4; maybe TRBD1 (6 bases). The CDR3 runs 16 residues. Germline V gives CDR1 SGHTA, CDR2 FQGTGA. The V gene lost 5 bases and the J gene lost 4 bases, with 18 bases spanning the gap. The CDR3 reads CASSPGVGGEKNIQYF. The CDR3 nucleotides read TGTGCCAGCAGCCCAGGGGTAGGGGGAGAGAAAAACATTCAGTACTTC.

The V gene is TRBV28, the J gene TRBJ2-1; 8 bases line up with TRBD1. V was pared by 6 bases and J by 6 bases, with 13 bases of the junction left unmatched. The CDR3 is 16 residues long. Per germline, CDR1 MDHEN and CDR2 SYDVKM. CDR3 nucleotide sequence: TGTGCCAGCAGACTACGGACAGGGAGTGGTGGCAATGAGCAGTTCTTC. It translates to CASRLRTGSGGNEQFF.

This clone has more than one count but fewer than ten. For the CDR3, the DNA is TGTGCCAGCAGTTACTCGTCCGGGTGGCATGGCTACACCTTC. As protein: CASSYSSGWHGYTF. This chain uses TRBV6-2 or TRBV6-3 with TRBJ1-2; D not certain. This CDR3 region has 14 residues. CDR1 and CDR2 (germline): MNHEY, SVGEGT. The V and J ends lost 0 bases and 6 bases respectively, with 11 bases between them.

This clone turned up a few times. The chain uses TRBV19 and TRBJ2-1; 7 bases align to TRBD1. Germline V lookup: CDR1 LNHDA, CDR2 SQIVND (reference sequence). The length of the CDR3 is 14 residues. With V trimmed by 4 bases and J by 3 bases, 3 bases remained unmatched. In DNA form, the CDR3 reads TGTGCCAGTAGTACAGGGACAGACTACAATGAGCAGTTCTTC. Its translation: CASSTGTDYNEQFF.